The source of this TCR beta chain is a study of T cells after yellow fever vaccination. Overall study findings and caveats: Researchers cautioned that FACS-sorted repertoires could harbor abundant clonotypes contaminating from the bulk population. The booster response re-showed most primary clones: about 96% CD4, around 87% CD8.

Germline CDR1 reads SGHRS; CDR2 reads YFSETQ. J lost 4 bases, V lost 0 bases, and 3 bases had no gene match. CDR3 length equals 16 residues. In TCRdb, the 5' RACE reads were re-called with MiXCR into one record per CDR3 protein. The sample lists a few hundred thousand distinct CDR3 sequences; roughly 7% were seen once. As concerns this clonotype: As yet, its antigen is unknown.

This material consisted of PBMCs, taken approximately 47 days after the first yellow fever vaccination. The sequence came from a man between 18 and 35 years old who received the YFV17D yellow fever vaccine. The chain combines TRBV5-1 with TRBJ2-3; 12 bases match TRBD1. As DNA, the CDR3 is TGCGCCAGCAGCTTGGACGGGACAGGGGGCTCAGATACGCAGTATTTT. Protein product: CASSLDGTGGSDTQYF.